This TCR beta chain was retrieved from a study of blood T cell repertoires in COVID-19. Overall study context: Collection of acute and convalescent COVID-19 samples took place in the United States, Italy and Spain. The cDNA or gDNA used as material had been derived from T cells, B-cell-depleted T cells, or PBMCs.

Authors' methods: Scientists estimated how many nucleated cells there were by amplifying reference gene primers. Only in-frame clones appear in the TCRdb table, and some are missing; sequencing was by immunoSEQ multiplex PCR. The DNA gave D and trimming, while V, J and clone size come from that table. The table lists under 250,000 clones, 84% of them singletons, with about 1.5% in the top ten. This clone was detected a few times. This receptor was identified in a woman aged 40 to 50 who had recovered from COVID-19. Specimen: peripheral blood.

Written as DNA, the CDR3 is TGTGCCAGCTCACCGACGGGGGAAGGCAATCAGCCCCAGCATTTT. This codes for CASSPTGEGNQPQHF. The chain joins TRBV18 to TRBJ1-5, with D tentatively TRBD1 (5 bases). V shed 3 bases and J shed 2 bases, with 11 bases lying between them. The CDR3 sequence is 15 residues long. CDR1 KGHSH and CDR2 LQKENI come from the germline V gene. The full variable domain, its missing parts supplied by reference TRBV18 and TRBJ1-5, is NAGVMQNPRHLVRRRGQEARLRCSPMKGHSHVYWYRQLPEEGLKFMVYLQKENIIDESGMPKERFSAEFPKEGPSILRIQQVVRGDSAAYFCASSPTGEGNQPQHFGDGTRLSIL.